Below, 29 T cell receptor beta chains from the same sample are listed, as sequenced in a study of blood T cell repertoires in COVID-19. Assay used: immunoSEQ multiplex PCR; TCRdb lists only in-frame clones, some missing. The table has 200,000 to 300,000 clones, around 86% seen once. The sequenced material came from peripheral blood. The source is a woman aged 30 to 39 who had recovered from COVID-19.

This clone came up a few times. V usage is TRBV5-5 and J usage is TRBJ2-1; 8 nucleotides align to TRBD1. CDR1 SGHKS and CDR2 YYEKEE come from the germline V gene (reference sequence). The ends lost 4 bases at V and 4 bases at J; junction bases unmatched: 7. The CDR3 covers 15 residues. For the CDR3, the DNA is TGTGCCAGCAGCCGAGACAGGGGTGATTACAATGAGCAGTTCTTC. Translated: CASSRDRGDYNEQFF. Full variable domain (missing parts from reference TRBV5-5 and TRBJ2-1): DAGVTQSPTHLIKTRGQQVTLRCSPISGHKSVSWYQQVLGQGPQFIFQYYEKEERGRGNFPDRFSARQFPNYSSELNVNALLLGDSALYLCASSRDRGDYNEQFFGPGTRLTVL.

The rearrangement joins TRBV7-6 to TRBJ1-4; D ambiguous. From germline, CDR1 is SGHVS and CDR2 FNYEAQ. The CDR3 extends over 17 amino acids. Trimming took 5 bases from V and 0 from J, leaving 16 bases between them. CDR3 in DNA: TGTGCCAGCAGCACCCCAACAGCTACATCAACTAATGAAAAACTGTTTTTT. Amino acids: CASSTPTATSTNEKLFF. The full variable domain, completed using reference TRBV7-6 and TRBJ1-4, is GAGVSQSPRYKVTKRGQDVALRCDPISGHVSLYWYRQALGQGPEFLTYFNYEAQQDKSGLPNDRFSAERPEGSISTLTIQRTEQRDSAMYRCASSTPTATSTNEKLFFGSGTQLSVL.

The chain combines TRBV7-2 with TRBJ1-2, with TRBD1 matching over 7 bases. CDR1 is SGHTA and CDR2 is FQGNSA in the germline V gene. CDR3 length equals 16 residues. J gave up 4 bases and V 5 bases, and 13 bases lay outside the gene matches. CDR3 region: CASSPHRQGEIYGYTF. The CDR3 bases are TGTGCCAGCAGCCCACACCGACAGGGTGAGATCTATGGCTACACCTTC.

The V call is TRBV4-1, the J call TRBJ2-5, with TRBD1 as a possible D gene (7 bases). The CDR3 extends over 16 amino acids. Germline CDR1 is MGHRA and CDR2 is YSYEKL. The V end was cut by 1 base, the J end by 4 bases, with 16 bases between. CDR3: CASSQATGMGGETQYF. In DNA form, the CDR3 reads TGCGCCAGCAGCCAAGCGACAGGGATGGGGGGAGAGACCCAGTACTTC.

The J gene is TRBJ2-1, the V gene TRBV5-1, with D unclear. V was pared by 4 bases and J by 6 bases, with 17 bases between. The CDR3 is 15 amino acids. Germline CDR1 SGHRS, CDR2 YFSETQ. This CDR3 is CASSPTQTIGNEQFF. The CDR3 DNA reads TGCGCCAGCAGCCCGACCCAGACAATAGGCAATGAGCAGTTCTTC.

The chain employs TRBV5-6 and TRBJ1-6; TRBD1 matches 7 bases. V dropped 4 bases and J dropped 0; count of bases not matched to a gene: 10. The CDR3 runs 18 residues. Per the germline V gene, CDR1 is SGHDT and CDR2 is YYEEEE. CDR3 amino acids: CASSGFTGESSYNSPLHF. CDR3 DNA sequence: TGTGCCAGCAGCGGGTTCACAGGGGAAAGCTCCTATAATTCACCCCTCCACTTT.

V is TRBV4-2 and J is TRBJ2-2; TRBD1 matches at 7 bases. Germline values: CDR1 LGHNA, CDR2 YNFKEQ. J was trimmed by 7 bases and V by 4 bases; bases with no gene match: 6. CDR3 length: 14 amino acids. The CDR3 nucleotides read TGTGCCAGCAGCCTTGCAGGGGGACACGGGGAGCTGTTTTTT. It encodes CASSLAGGHGELFF.

The chain combines TRBV5-1 with TRBJ1-2, with 10 bases aligning to TRBD1. The CDR3 runs 22 residues. The germline gives CDR1 SGHRS, CDR2 YFSETQ. V shed 0 bases and J 6 bases; nucleotides not matched to a gene: 26. The CDR3 loop reads CASSLGTGGPRGGLSSLNGYTF. The CDR3 nucleotides are TGCGCCAGCAGCTTGGGGACAGGGGGACCCCGGGGGGGATTGTCGTCGCTAAATGGCTACACCTTC. Filled out from reference TRBV5-1 and TRBJ1-2, the complete variable domain reads KAGVTQTPRYLIKTRGQQVTLSCSPISGHRSVSWYQQTPGQGLQFLFEYFSETQRNKGNFPGRFSGRQFSNSRSEMNVSTLELGDSALYLCASSLGTGGPRGGLSSLNGYTFGSGTRLTVV.

This clone occurred a few times. The CDR3 protein is CASSPGVGTEAFF. The DNA of the CDR3 is TGTGCCAGCAGCCCAGGGGTGGGCACTGAAGCTTTCTTT. The chain carries TRBV7-6 and TRBJ1-1; TRBD1 is a possible D gene (6 bases). Germline V gives CDR1 SGHVS, CDR2 FNYEAQ. The CDR3 runs 13 residues. Trimming stripped 5 bases from V and 4 bases from J, with 11 bases between.

The chain carries TRBV5-1 and TRBJ2-3; no clear D gene. Germline CDR1 SGHRS, CDR2 YFSETQ. With 2 bases removed from V and 2 bases from J, the gap between germline ends came to 12 bases. The CDR3 spans 15 residues. CDR3 DNA: TGCGCCAGCAGCTTAGATTCACCTAACACAGATACGCAGTATTTT. The encoded protein is CASSLDSPNTDTQYF.

This rearrangement joins TRBV2 to TRBJ2-5; D possibly corresponds to TRBD1 (6 bases). In germline, CDR1 is SNHLY, CDR2 FYNNEI. This CDR3 region has 12 residues. V lost 5 bases, J lost 5 bases, and 9 bases lay in between. The CDR3 region has the DNA TGTGCCAGCAGTATTCAGGGGGAGACCCAGTACTTC. Translation: CASSIQGETQYF. Full variable domain (remainder filled in from reference TRBV2 and TRBJ2-5): EPEVTQTPSHQVTQMGQEVILRCVPISNHLYFYWYRQILGQKVEFLVSFYNNEISEKSEIFDDQFSVERPDGSNFTLKIRSTKLEDSAMYFCASSIQGETQYFGPGTRLLVL.

The chain uses TRBV5-8 and TRBJ2-1, with TRBD1 as a possible D gene (5 bases). Trimming cost V 7 bases and J 2 bases, with 13 bases left between them. Germline assignment: CDR1 SGHTS and CDR2 YDEGEE. The CDR3 spans 14 residues. The CDR3 DNA sequence: TGTGCCAGCGTGTATGACAGTACCTACAATGAGCAGTTCTTC. This encodes CASVYDSTYNEQFF.

The gene calls are TRBV11-3 and TRBJ2-2; 11 nucleotides line up with TRBD1. Per germline, CDR1 SGHNT and CDR2 YENEEA. V lost 5 bases and J lost 4; bases outside the gene matches: 6. This CDR3 has 16 amino acids. CDR3 bases: TGTGCCAGCAGCCCTCGGACAGGGGGCGGCACCGGGGAGCTGTTTTTT. It encodes CASSPRTGGGTGELFF. The variable domain in full, with the rest retrieved from reference TRBV11-3 and TRBJ2-2, is EAGVVQSPRYKIIEKKQPVAFWCNPISGHNTLYWYLQNLGQGPELLIRYENEEAVDDSQLPKDRFSAERLKGVDSTLKIQPAELGDSAVYLCASSPRTGGGTGELFFGEGSRLTVL.

On this clone itself: The CDR3 carries no conserved terminal phenylalanine or tryptophan, so it likely arises from a read error. Because the CDR3's place on the DNA is in doubt, the DNA is left out and the CDR3 is given as listed by TCRdb. The V call is TRBV4-2, the J call TRBJ2-7; TRBD2 is the table's D call and was not checked against the DNA. The CDR3 is 9 amino acids in total, end residues counted. Germline V gene data show CDR1 as LGHNA and CDR2 as YNFKEQ. The CDR3 spells CASSQERVY.

The chain recombines TRBV5-6 with TRBJ2-5; D unresolved. Looked up from germline, CDR1 is SGHDT and CDR2 is YYEEEE. Between the trimmed V and J ends, which lost 0 bases and 7 bases, there was a span of 4 bases. This CDR3 contains 11 residues. The CDR3 bases are TGTGCCAGCAGCTTGGCCGGGACCCAGTACTTC. Encoded protein: CASSLAGTQYF.

As for this clone: Other DNA sequences in the same sample also yield this CDR3. The rearrangement joins TRBV4-3 to TRBJ2-2, with 9 bases aligning to TRBD1. V gave up 1 base and J gave up 4 bases; unmatched junction bases: 1. Germline V gives CDR1 LGHNA, CDR2 YSLEER. This CDR3 comprises 15 residues. The chain's CDR3 is CASSQGTGVTGELFF. CDR3 nucleotides: TGCGCCAGCAGCCAAGGGACAGGGGTCACCGGGGAGCTGTTTTTT.

J is TRBJ1-2 and V is TRBV7-2, with no clear D. The germline V gene has CDR1 SGHTA and CDR2 FQGNSA. The CDR3 is made up of 13 amino acids. The CDR3 region has the DNA TGTGTCTCCGGGGATACCGCTAACTATGGCTACACCTTC. This gives the protein CVSGDTANYGYTF.

The CDR3 nucleotides are TGTGCCAGTAGTATAAGGGGGACCCCCACAGATACGCAGTATTTT. Protein: CASSIRGTPTDTQYF. This rearrangement joins TRBV19 to TRBJ2-3, with D possibly being TRBD1 (6 bases). The V gene's germline CDR1 is LNHDA and CDR2 SQIVND (reference sequence). The CDR3 spans 15 residues. Trimming removed 2 bases at V and 2 bases at J, with 11 bases between.

This chain joins TRBV6-5 and TRBJ2-3, with TRBD1 matching over 9 bases. V lost 2 bases to trimming and J lost 1 base; unmatched junction nucleotides: 1. Germline V CDR1 and CDR2: MNHEY, SVGAGI. CDR3 length: 15 amino acids. The DNA for the CDR3 is TGTGCCAGCAGTTACAGACAGGGGGGCACAGATACGCAGTATTTT. Translation gives CASSYRQGGTDTQYF.

The chain combines TRBV19 with TRBJ2-7; 11 positions agree with TRBD2. V was clipped by 1 base and J by 6 bases; unmatched bases: 2. The CDR3 covers 14 residues. CDR1 is LNHDA and CDR2 is SQIVND in the germline V gene (reference sequence). The CDR3 is CASSIGLAGREQYF. CDR3 coding DNA: TGTGCCAGTAGTATAGGACTAGCGGGGCGCGAGCAGTACTTC.

The chain is built from TRBV7-9 and TRBJ1-1; D gene ambiguous. V was shortened by 6 bases and J by 5 bases, with 19 bases between the two germline ends. CDR1 and CDR2 (germline): SEHNR, FQNEAQ (reference sequence). CDR3 size: 15 residues. DNA for the CDR3: TGTGCCAGCAGTGCAGACCCAAGTGGGAGTACTGAAGCTTTCTTT. It specifies CASSADPSGSTEAFF. The whole variable domain, filled in from reference TRBV7-9 and TRBJ1-1, reads DTGVSQNPRHKITKRGQNVTFRCDPISEHNRLYWYRQTLGQGPEFLTYFQNEAQLEKSRLLSDRFSAERPKGSFSTLEIQRTEQGDSAMYLCASSADPSGSTEAFFGQGTRLTVV.

This chain joins TRBV3-1 (or the pseudogene TRBV3-2) and TRBJ1-2, with D unclear. From germline, CDR1 is LGHDT and CDR2 YNNKEL (reference sequence). Trimming took off 1 base at V and 7 bases at J, with 10 bases between the two ends. CDR3 length: 13 amino acids. CDR3 in DNA: TGTGCCAGCAGCCAAGGCCGGGAGGGTGGCTACACCTTC. Its translation: CASSQGREGGYTF.

The chain combines TRBV9 with TRBJ2-5; D is perhaps TRBD2 (5 bases). CDR1 is SGDLS, CDR2 YYNGEE, per germline. The CDR3 totals 17 residues. Deletions cut 0 bases from V and 1 base from J, with 16 bases between. CDR3 loop: CASSVANGRGFQETQYF. Here the CDR3 DNA reads TGTGCCAGCAGCGTAGCGAATGGTCGGGGTTTCCAAGAGACCCAGTACTTC.

V gene TRBV30 combines with J gene TRBJ1-6; D may be TRBD1 (5 bases). Germline V gene sequence: CDR1 GTSNPN, CDR2 SVGIG (reference sequence). This CDR3 contains 16 residues. Trimming removed 7 bases from V and 5 bases from J, with 21 bases in between. For the CDR3, the DNA is TGTGCCTCCACGGGGCTGGGCGGGGCTGATAATTCACCCCTCCACTTT. Translation: CASTGLGGADNSPLHF.

The V call is TRBV3-1 (or the pseudogene TRBV3-2), the J call TRBJ2-1; D unclear. Looked up from germline, CDR1 is LGHDT and CDR2 is YNNKEL (reference sequence). The CDR3 extends over 14 amino acids. The V end was cut by 1 base, the J end by 9 bases, with 13 bases between. Here the CDR3 reads CASSQAVQFGEQFF. CDR3 in DNA: TGTGCCAGCAGCCAAGCAGTCCAGTTTGGTGAGCAGTTCTTC.

The J gene is TRBJ1-1, the V gene TRBV10-3, with TRBD1 matching over 11 bases. This CDR3 has 18 amino acids. V lost 0 bases and J lost 4; bases outside the gene matches: 10. Germline CDR1 and CDR2: ENHRY and SYGVKD. In DNA, the CDR3 is TGTGCCATCAGTGAGTCGACAGGACAGGGGGCTGGGGGCACTGAAGCTTTCTTT. This codes for CAISESTGQGAGGTEAFF.

The chain recombines TRBV7-3 with TRBJ1-1, with TRBD1 matching 9 bases. The junction had 7 bases not matched to a gene; V was cut back by 6 bases and J by 8 bases. The CDR3 is 13 amino acids. Germline V CDR1 and CDR2: SGHTA, FQGTGA. CDR3 DNA: TGTGCCAGCAGTCAGGGACAGGGTGACGAAGCTTTCTTT. Translation gives CASSQGQGDEAFF.

V and J are TRBV5-1 and TRBJ1-5; 7 bases line up with TRBD1. Germline lookup yields CDR1 SGHRS and CDR2 YFSETQ. V was clipped by 1 base and J by 1 base; unmatched bases: 2. The CDR3 totals 15 residues. In nucleotides, the CDR3 is TGCGCCAGCAGCTTGACAGGGGCGAGCAATCAGCCCCAGCATTTT. It translates to CASSLTGASNQPQHF.

The CDR3 DNA follows: TGTGCCAGCAGCTCCCTGGAGCGGGGGAAAGAGAGGGAGACCCAGTACTTC. This gives the protein CASSSLERGKERETQYF. This rearrangement joins TRBV5-4 to TRBJ2-5; TRBD2 agrees at 8 bases. Germline values: CDR1 SGHNT, CDR2 YYREEE (reference sequence). The CDR3 has 17 residues. Trimming at V came to 3 bases and at J to 5 bases, leaving 15 bases not matched to a gene.